This T cell receptor beta chain was documented in a study of blood T cells in healthy people across ages. Study-wide results and limits: It was held that diversity estimates obtained from one million T cells represented underestimates. Aged donors had fewer naive CD4+ cells and lower diversity than long-lived donors.

Sample-barcoded 5' priming and a J-beta primer mix drove a second PCR of 7 to 11 cycles. TCRdb itself ran the 5' RACE reads through MiXCR, one entry per CDR3 protein. The profile covers more than 700,000 distinct CDR3 sequences, with 35% to 50% appearing a single time and around 18% taken by the ten largest. Regarding this clonotype: What it binds is not known.

Per the germline V gene, CDR1 is LGHNA and CDR2 is YNFKEQ. The CDR3 sequence is 16 residues long. Sample donors were healthy Caucasian individuals that came from Russia, aged roughly 6 to 90. The sample consisted of blood. The rearrangement joins TRBV4-2 to TRBJ2-4, with TRBD2 matching over 9 bases. TRBJ2-5 matches the DNA end more closely, so the J call is doubtful. The clonotype originates from a man older than 75 in good health. As DNA, the CDR3 is TGTGCCAGCAGCCCCCTTCTAGCGGGAAGATTGAAGACCCAGTACTTC. It yields the protein CASSPLLAGRLKTQYF.